Listed below are T cell receptor beta chains from one sample, sequenced in a study of blood T cell repertoires in COVID-19. Assay used: immunoSEQ multiplex PCR; TCRdb lists only in-frame clones, some missing. There are about 290,000 clones in the sample; roughly nine tenths occur only once, and 1.7% lies in the top ten. Sequenced sample: PBMCs or T cells enriched from blood (not recorded which). These receptors were obtained from a woman aged 40 to 55 who had recovered from COVID-19. Each CDR3 is given with its conserved first and last residue. D genes are given only for firm matches. Not every row has a clone size; where given, it reads once, few, many or a size class.

CDR3 DNA	CDR3 protein	clone size	D gene	V gene	J gene
TGTGCCAGCAGCTTCGGGGGGAACACTGAAGCTTTCTTT	CASSFGGNTEAFF	-	-	TRBV5-4	TRBJ1-1
TGTGCCAGCAGCGTAGGTCGATGGGGGCGTAATGAAAAACTGTTTTTT	CASSVGRWGRNEKLFF	-	-	TRBV9	TRBJ1-4
TGCAGTGCTTCCGACACCGGGGAGCTGTTTTTT	CSASDTGELFF	few	-	TRBV20-1	TRBJ2-2
TGTGCCTCCTCACGGGGGGGGACTGAAGCTTTCTTT	CASSRGGTEAFF	few	-	TRBV30	TRBJ1-1
TGCAGCGTTGCCGGGACAGGTCTAGATACGCAGTATTTT	CSVAGTGLDTQYF	-	TRBD1	TRBV29-1	TRBJ2-3
TGCGCCAGCAGCGACACCGTGAACACTGAAGCTTTCTTT	CASSDTVNTEAFF	-	-	TRBV5-1	TRBJ1-1
TGTGCCAGCTCTCTTTTCCAAGAGACCCAGTACTTC	CASSLFQETQYF	-	-	TRBV18	TRBJ2-5
TGTGCCAGCAGTTTGAGTAGCGGGGTATACAATGAGCAGTTCTTC	CASSLSSGVYNEQFF	-	TRBD2	TRBV27	TRBJ2-1
TGTGCCAGCAGGCGACAGGGAGAAGGAGGCGGGGAGCTGTTTTTT	CASRRQGEGGGELFF	-	TRBD1	TRBV3-1/TRBV3-2	TRBJ2-2
TGTGCCAGCAGCCCCTTCAGGGGCAGCGCAGATACGCAGTATTTT	CASSPFRGSADTQYF	-	-	TRBV6-5	TRBJ2-3
TGTGCCTCCCAGGCGGGAAACACCGGGGAGCTGTTTTTT	CASQAGNTGELFF	-	-	TRBV27	TRBJ2-2
TGTGCCAGCAGCTTTAGAAGGGGCATGAACACTGAAGCTTTCTTT	CASSFRRGMNTEAFF	-	-	TRBV5-6	TRBJ1-1
TGTGCCAGCCTCGAAGCAGGGAAAAACTCACCCCTCCACTTT	CASLEAGKNSPLHF	-	-	TRBV2	TRBJ1-6
TGTGCCACCAGCACCCCGCTTGGGGGCCTGGAGCCCCAGCATTTT	CATSTPLGGLEPQHF	-	-	TRBV15	TRBJ1-5
TGTGCCAGCAGCCAAGATATCCGGGGGGCCCAAGAGACCCAGTACTTC	CASSQDIRGAQETQYF	-	-	TRBV3-1/TRBV3-2	TRBJ2-5
TGTGCCAGCAGTTTATTCGGGGAAAAACTGTTTTTT	CASSLFGEKLFF	-	-	TRBV12-3/TRBV12-4	TRBJ1-4
TGTGCCAGCAGTTTGTCGAGAAATCAGCCCCAGCATTTT	CASSLSRNQPQHF	-	-	TRBV27	TRBJ1-5
TGCGCCAGCAGCCCCGGGACTGTGCCTAACTATGGCTACACCTTC	CASSPGTVPNYGYTF	-	-	TRBV5-1	TRBJ1-2
TGTGCCAGCAGCCACACAGGGAGAGGCTCCTATAATTCACCCCTCCACTTT	CASSHTGRGSYNSPLHF	-	-	TRBV5-4	TRBJ1-6
TGTGCCAGTAGTATAAAGGGGCCCGACACCGGGGAGCTGTTTTTT	CASSIKGPDTGELFF	-	-	TRBV19	TRBJ2-2
TGCGCCAGCAGCACCCAGGGGGGAGACACTGAAGCTTTCTTT	CASSTQGGDTEAFF	-	TRBD1	TRBV5-1	TRBJ1-1
TGCGCCAGCAGCTTGCGGCTAGCGGGGGCCGGCTACGAGCAGTACTTC	CASSLRLAGAGYEQYF	-	TRBD2	TRBV5-1	TRBJ2-7
TGTGCCAGCAGCTTCCGGGACAGGGTCCAAGAGACCCAGTACTTC	CASSFRDRVQETQYF	-	TRBD1	TRBV5-5	TRBJ2-5
TGTGCCAGTAAGGGGCCGGTTACCGTCTGGGGCTACACCTTC	CASKGPVTVWGYTF	-	-	TRBV28	TRBJ1-2
TGTGCCAGCAGCTTACAGGGGAGTGGGACTGAAGCTTTCTTT	CASSLQGSGTEAFF	-	-	TRBV11-2	TRBJ1-1
TGTGCCAGTAGTACGCTAGCGGGAGTGAACGAGCAGTACTTC	CASSTLAGVNEQYF	-	TRBD2	TRBV19	TRBJ2-7
TGTGCCTGGAGTGTAAAATGGCAGGGGCATTCTGGAGAGCAGTACTTC	CAWSVKWQGHSGEQYF	few	-	TRBV30	TRBJ2-7
TGTGCCAGCAGCCACACCTTAGCGGGGACCACGTTTGGCGGGGAGCTGTTTTTT	CASSHTLAGTTFGGELFF	-	TRBD2	TRBV7-6	TRBJ2-2
TGTGCCAGCTCACCTCGGACAGGGAGGGCAGATACGCAGTATTTT	CASSPRTGRADTQYF	-	-	TRBV18	TRBJ2-3
TGTGCCAAACGCAGTCGACTCGGGACAGCTAACTATGGCTACACCTTC	CAKRSRLGTANYGYTF	-	TRBD1	TRBV27	TRBJ1-2
TGTGCCAGCTCACCACCGTACGGGGAGGAATCGCCGAGCACAGATACGCAGTATTTT	CASSPPYGEESPSTDTQYF	-	-	TRBV18	TRBJ2-3
TGTGCCAGTAGTAACAGACAGGGGGCGAACACTGAAGCTTTCTTT	CASSNRQGANTEAFF	-	TRBD1	TRBV19	TRBJ1-1
TGCGCCAGCAGCTTGGTGTCTAGCTCCTACAATGAGCAGTTCTTC	CASSLVSSSYNEQFF	-	-	TRBV5-1	TRBJ2-1
TGTGCCAGCAGGCCCCATTGGGCTCAGCCCCAGCATTTT	CASRPHWAQPQHF	-	-	TRBV21-1	TRBJ1-5
TGTGCCAGCAGCTTATATACAGGGTCGCCGAACACTGAAGCTTTCTTT	CASSLYTGSPNTEAFF	-	-	TRBV7-2	TRBJ1-1
TGTGCCAGCAGCCAAGATCTATTCTCCAATAACTATGGCTACACCTTC	CASSQDLFSNNYGYTF	-	-	TRBV14	TRBJ1-2
TGTGCCAGCAGCCCCATCGGGGGGTCCACTAATGAAAAACTGTTTTTT	CASSPIGGSTNEKLFF	-	-	TRBV7-9	TRBJ1-4
TGCGCCAGCAGCCAAGGAGGACAGCTAAACTATGGCTACACCTTC	CASSQGGQLNYGYTF	once	-	TRBV4-1	TRBJ1-2
TGTGCCAGCGCGGGAACTGAAGCTTTCTTT	CASAGTEAFF	-	-	TRBV7-9	TRBJ1-1
TGTGCCAGCTCACTGGACAGGGGATCACCCCTCCACTTT	CASSLDRGSPLHF	-	TRBD1	TRBV18	TRBJ1-6
TGCGCCAGCAGCACGCGGACAGGGGGCTGGTCCCACGAGCAGTACTTC	CASSTRTGGWSHEQYF	-	TRBD1	TRBV5-1	TRBJ2-7
TGTGCCAGCATCTGGGGCCACGGTGCAGATACGCAGTATTTT	CASIWGHGADTQYF	-	-	TRBV7-9	TRBJ2-3
TGTGCCAGCAGTTCACGGGGACAGCCGAGTGGCTACACCTTC	CASSSRGQPSGYTF	-	TRBD1	TRBV5-6	TRBJ1-2
TGCGCCAGCAGCTTGGGACAGAAAACCTACGAGCAGTACTTC	CASSLGQKTYEQYF	-	-	TRBV5-1	TRBJ2-7
TGTGCCAGCAGTGATACAGGGGGCTACGGCTACACCTTC	CASSDTGGYGYTF	-	TRBD1	TRBV25-1	TRBJ1-2
TGCAGCGTTGGAGCAAGCCTCACAGATACGCAGTATTTT	CSVGASLTDTQYF	-	-	TRBV29-1	TRBJ2-3
TGTGCCAGTTTAGACAGGGGGCAAGGCTACACCTTC	CASLDRGQGYTF	few	TRBD1	TRBV2	TRBJ1-2
TGTGCCAGCAGCTTGGTGTCAGGGTTAGCCTATGGCTACACCTTC	CASSLVSGLAYGYTF	-	-	TRBV5-4	TRBJ1-2
TGTGCCAGCAGCCAATGGGGTAAGGGCGGGAGACTACGGACCGGGGAGCTGTTTTTT	CASSQWGKGGRLRTGELFF	-	TRBD2	TRBV4-2	TRBJ2-2
TGCGCCAGCAGCTTGGATTCGGACTCGGGAAACACCATATATTTT	CASSLDSDSGNTIYF	-	-	TRBV5-1	TRBJ1-3
TGTGCCAGCAGTGAAAGTGGGACAGTTGAAAACATTCAGTACTTC	CASSESGTVENIQYF	-	TRBD1	TRBV2	TRBJ2-4